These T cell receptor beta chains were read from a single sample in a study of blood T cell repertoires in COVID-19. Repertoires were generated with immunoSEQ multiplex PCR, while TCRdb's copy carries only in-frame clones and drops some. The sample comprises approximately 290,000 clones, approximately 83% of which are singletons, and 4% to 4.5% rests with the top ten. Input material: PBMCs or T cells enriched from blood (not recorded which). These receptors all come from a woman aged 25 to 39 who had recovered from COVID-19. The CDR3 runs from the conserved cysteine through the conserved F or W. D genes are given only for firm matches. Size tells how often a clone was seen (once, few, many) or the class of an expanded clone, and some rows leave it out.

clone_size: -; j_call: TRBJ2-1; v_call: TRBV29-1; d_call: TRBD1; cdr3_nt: TGCAGCGTTGCGCAGGGGGTCAATGAGCAGTTCTTC; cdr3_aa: CSVAQGVNEQFF
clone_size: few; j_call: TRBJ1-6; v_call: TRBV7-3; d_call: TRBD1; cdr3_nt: TGTGCCAGCAGCTTAGCCGGGGACAGGACTTCGCCCCTCCACTTT; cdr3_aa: CASSLAGDRTSPLHF
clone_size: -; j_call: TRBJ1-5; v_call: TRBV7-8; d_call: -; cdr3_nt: TGTGCCAGCAGCTTCGTGGGGGGGCATCAGCCCCAGCATTTT; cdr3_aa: CASSFVGGHQPQHF
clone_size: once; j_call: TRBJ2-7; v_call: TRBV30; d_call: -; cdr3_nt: TGTGCCTGGACCACCCCGGACAGGACTACCTACGAGCAGTACTTC; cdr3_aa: CAWTTPDRTTYEQYF
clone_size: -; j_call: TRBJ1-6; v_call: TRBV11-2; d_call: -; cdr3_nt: TGTGCCAGCAGAGAGATCAATTCACCCCTCCACTTT; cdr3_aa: CASREINSPLHF
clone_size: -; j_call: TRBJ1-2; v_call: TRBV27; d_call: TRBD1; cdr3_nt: TGTGCCAGCAGTGGACAGGCCTGGCAGGGCTACACCTTC; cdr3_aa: CASSGQAWQGYTF
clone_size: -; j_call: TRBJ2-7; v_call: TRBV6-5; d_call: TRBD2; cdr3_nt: TGTGCCAGCAGTTACTCGACTAGCGGGAGGTCGTACGAGCAGTACTTC; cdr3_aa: CASSYSTSGRSYEQYF
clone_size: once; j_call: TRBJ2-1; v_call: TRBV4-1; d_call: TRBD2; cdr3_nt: TGCGCCAGCAGCCAGGGACTAGCGGGGAGCTCCTACAATGAGCAGTTCTTC; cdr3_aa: CASSQGLAGSSYNEQFF
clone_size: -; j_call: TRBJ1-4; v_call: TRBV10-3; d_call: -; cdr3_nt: TGTGCCAGGAAGGGTTCCTCGGGAGGTGAAAAACTGTTTTTT; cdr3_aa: CARKGSSGGEKLFF
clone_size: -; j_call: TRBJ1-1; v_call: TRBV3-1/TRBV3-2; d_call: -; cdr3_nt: TGTGCCAGCAGCCAAGATCTAAGGGGCACTGAAGCTTTCTTT; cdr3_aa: CASSQDLRGTEAFF
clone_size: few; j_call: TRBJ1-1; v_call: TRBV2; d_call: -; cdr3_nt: TGTGCCAGCAGCGCCGGCCGGGGGGGCCTGGCTGAAGCTTTCTTT; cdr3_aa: CASSAGRGGLAEAFF
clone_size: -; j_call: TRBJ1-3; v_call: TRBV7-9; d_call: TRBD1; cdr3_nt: TGTGCCAGCAGCATCTGGGACAGGGACTCTGGAAACACCATATATTTT; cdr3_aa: CASSIWDRDSGNTIYF
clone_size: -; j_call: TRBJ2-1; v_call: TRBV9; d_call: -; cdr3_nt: TGTGCCAGCAGCGCCGGACAGTACAATGAGCAGTTCTTC; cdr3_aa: CASSAGQYNEQFF
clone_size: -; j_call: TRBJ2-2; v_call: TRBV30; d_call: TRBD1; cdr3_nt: TGTGCCTGGAAGAGGGGACAGGGGGATTTCGGGGAGCTGTTTTTT; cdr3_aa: CAWKRGQGDFGELFF
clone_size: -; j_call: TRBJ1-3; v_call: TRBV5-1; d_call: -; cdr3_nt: TGCGCCAGCAGCTTTCAGGCTTTTTCGAGCTCTGGAAACACCATATATTTT; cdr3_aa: CASSFQAFSSSGNTIYF